These 14 T cell receptor beta chains share one sample of origin, sequenced in a study of CD8+ T cells in alopecia areata. Extraction and reverse transcription of RNA yielded cDNA as the sequencing template. Sequencing was performed with immunoSEQ multiplex PCR; in TCRdb, only in-frame clones are kept and a portion is missing. This table holds about 150,000 clones, 75% to 90% found once. Source: CD8+ T cells sorted from blood, taken at week 0. The receptors come from a human donor with alopecia areata.

The V gene is TRBV29-1, the J gene TRBJ2-1; 12 positions match TRBD1. Per the germline V gene, CDR1 is SQVTM and CDR2 is ANQGSEA. Germline trimming cut 6 bases from V and 5 bases from J; bases unmatched to any gene: 5. The CDR3 spans 14 residues. The CDR3 region has the DNA TGCAGCGTGCCCGGGACAGGGGGCAACAATGAGCAGTTCTTC. Translating it yields CSVPGTGGNNEQFF.

In DNA form, the CDR3 reads TGTGCCAGCAGCTCGTTAGCCACCGACAGGCAAGAGACCCAGTACTTC. The encoded protein is CASSSLATDRQETQYF. This sequence joins TRBV5-6 and TRBJ2-5, with D possibly TRBD1 on 6 matching bases. V was cut by 3 bases and J by 2 bases, with 17 bases left in between. CDR3 length: 16 amino acids. Germline-derived CDR1 and CDR2 are SGHDT and YYEEEE.

The chain links TRBV6-5 to TRBJ2-7; 8 nucleotides line up with TRBD2. Germline V lookup: CDR1 MNHEY, CDR2 SVGAGI. The length of the CDR3 is 14 residues. Losses at the gene ends were 5 bases for V and 2 bases for J; bases not matched to a gene: 5. The CDR3 loop is CASSPAGDPYEQYF. The DNA of the CDR3 is TGTGCCAGCAGTCCAGCGGGAGACCCCTACGAGCAGTACTTC.

J is TRBJ2-7 and V is TRBV27; 8 bases match TRBD1. The ends lost 10 bases at V and 4 bases at J; junction bases unmatched: 9. The CDR3 extends over 13 amino acids. The germline V gene has CDR1 MNHEY and CDR2 SMNVEV (reference sequence). In DNA, the CDR3 is TGTGCCATCAGGGCAGGGGGCCATTACGAGCAGTACTTC. This sequence encodes CAIRAGGHYEQYF.

The chain employs TRBV6-1 and TRBJ2-2, with D hard to call. Trimming took 5 bases from V and 8 from J, leaving 9 bases between them. This CDR3 has 12 residues. Germline V gives CDR1 MNHNS, CDR2 SASEGT. The CDR3 region has the DNA TGTGCCAGCAGTCATATCGGAGGGGAGCTGTTTTTT. Translated: CASSHIGGELFF.

The chain links TRBV7-2 to TRBJ2-7; TRBD2 agrees at 11 bases. The CDR3 totals 13 residues. Germline V lookup: CDR1 SGHTA, CDR2 FQGNSA. The J segment lost 2 bases and the V segment lost 6 bases, leaving 0 bases of the junction unmatched. The CDR3 sequence is CASSSGRAYEQYF. The CDR3 coding sequence is TGTGCCAGCAGTAGCGGGAGGGCCTACGAGCAGTACTTC.

The chain employs TRBV11-2 and TRBJ2-2; TRBD2 matches at 11 bases. After removal of 6 bases from V and 5 bases from J, the junction contained 14 bases not matched to a gene. Germline V gene lookup returns CDR1 SGHAT and CDR2 FQNNGV. This CDR3 has 18 amino acids. For the CDR3, the DNA is TGTGCCAGCAGTGTTCCCTTAGCGGGAGGGCCGGGGACCGGGGAGCTGTTTTTT. Translated, it gives CASSVPLAGGPGTGELFF.

This CDR3 is CASTTFDPGTYNEQFF. Here the CDR3 DNA reads TGTGCCAGCACAACCTTTGACCCCGGGACCTACAATGAGCAGTTCTTC. This chain uses TRBV2 with TRBJ2-1; a possible D gene is TRBD2 (5 bases). The V and J ends lost 7 bases and 2 bases respectively, with 18 bases between them. The CDR3 covers 16 residues. Germline-derived CDR1 and CDR2 are SNHLY and FYNNEI. Using reference TRBV2 and TRBJ2-1 for the parts outside the CDR3, the full variable domain is EPEVTQTPSHQVTQMGQEVILRCVPISNHLYFYWYRQILGQKVEFLVSFYNNEISEKSEIFDDQFSVERPDGSNFTLKIRSTKLEDSAMYFCASTTFDPGTYNEQFFGPGTRLTVL.

The rearrangement links TRBV7-8 to TRBJ2-1; the match to TRBD1 covers 8 bases. Trimming took 0 bases from V and 6 from J; bases not matched to a gene: 4. Germline-derived CDR1 and CDR2 are SGHVS and FQNEAQ. The CDR3 is 15 residues long. CDR3 DNA: TGTGCCAGCAGCTTAGCGCAGGGGGCGGTCAATGAGCAGTTCTTC. Translating it yields CASSLAQGAVNEQFF.

This clone has only one observation. The V and J genes are TRBV4-1 and TRBJ2-6, with a possible D match to TRBD1 (5 bases). Between the trimmed V and J ends, which lost 0 bases and 2 bases, there was a span of 17 bases. Germline V CDR1 and CDR2: MGHRA, YSYEKL. This CDR3 is 19 amino acids long. The CDR3 DNA follows: TGCGCCAGCAGCCAAGATCATTTTGATCTCAGGGCTGGGGCCAACGTCCTGACTTTC. It codes for CASSQDHFDLRAGANVLTF.

The chain joins TRBV5-1 to TRBJ2-3; no firm D call. V lost 0 bases and J lost 6, with 11 bases in between. The CDR3 totals 14 residues. CDR1 is SGHRS, CDR2 YFSETQ, per germline. The CDR3 DNA follows: TGCGCCAGCAGCTTGGAGACGCCCCGGGATACGCAGTATTTT. This codes for CASSLETPRDTQYF.

The V and J genes are TRBV4-1 and TRBJ2-2; 7 bases agree with TRBD1. Germline V gene data show CDR1 as MGHRA and CDR2 as YSYEKL. The V segment lost 0 bases and the J segment 6 bases; nucleotides outside the gene matches: 10. This CDR3 has 17 amino acids. CDR3 bases: TGCGCCAGCAGCCAAGATCCTTCGGGGCAGGGGGCCGGGGAGCTGTTTTTT. Translating gives CASSQDPSGQGAGELFF.

J is TRBJ2-5 and V is TRBV27, with D possibly being TRBD2 (6 bases). Germline assignment: CDR1 MNHEY and CDR2 SMNVEV (reference sequence). With 4 bases removed from V and 5 bases from J, the gap between germline ends came to 8 bases. The CDR3 spans 12 residues. The CDR3 reads CASSWRGETQYF. The CDR3 bases are TGTGCCAGCAGTTGGAGGGGTGAGACCCAGTACTTC.

The chain recombines TRBV7-9 with TRBJ2-7; D is undetermined. Looked up from germline, CDR1 is SEHNR and CDR2 is FQNEAQ (reference sequence). There are 13 residues in the CDR3. V lost 5 bases to trimming and J lost 2 bases, with 10 bases between them. The CDR3 is CASSGTLTYEQYF. The CDR3 DNA is TGTGCCAGCAGCGGCACTCTTACCTACGAGCAGTACTTC.